Here is one T cell receptor beta chain with its context. The data are from a study of blood T cells in healthy people across ages. With a J-beta primer mix and a sample-barcoded 5' primer, a second PCR ran roughly 6 to 11 cycles. Each cDNA was tagged by a template-switch adaptor containing 12 random nucleotides. MiXCR, run by TCRdb on the 5' RACE reads, gives a single entry per CDR3 protein. The table shows about 800,000 distinct CDR3 sequences, with roughly 60% occurring only once. The donors, aged about 6 to 90, were healthy Caucasians from Russia. Isolating PBMCs gave at least 6.5 million of these cells per sample. Total RNA amounts of at least 6 micrograms were extracted per sample. The sequenced sample was blood. This TCR came from a man aged 25-45 years in good health.

The CDR3 protein is CASSPHGGTAYNEQFF. CDR3 nucleotide sequence: TGTGCCAGCAGCCCTCACGGGGGGACAGCATACAATGAGCAGTTCTTC. This chain connects TRBV3-1 to TRBJ2-1; D may be TRBD1 or TRBD2 (7 bases each). With 4 bases removed from V and 4 bases from J, the gap between germline ends came to 17 bases. The CDR3 loop spans 16 amino acids. Germline CDR1 reads LGHDT; CDR2 reads YNNKEL (reference sequence).